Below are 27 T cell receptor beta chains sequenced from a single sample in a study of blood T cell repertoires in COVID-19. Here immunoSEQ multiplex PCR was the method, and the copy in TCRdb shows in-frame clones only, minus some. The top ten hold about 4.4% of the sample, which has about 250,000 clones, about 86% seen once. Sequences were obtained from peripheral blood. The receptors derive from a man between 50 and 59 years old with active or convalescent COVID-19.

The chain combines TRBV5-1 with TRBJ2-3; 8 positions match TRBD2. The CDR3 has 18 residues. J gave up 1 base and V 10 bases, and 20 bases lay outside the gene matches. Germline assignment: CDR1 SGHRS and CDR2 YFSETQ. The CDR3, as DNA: TGCGCCCGCCGCCCCGGGGGCGGGGGGTACTCTGGCACAGATACGCAGTATTTT. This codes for CARRPGGGGYSGTDTQYF.

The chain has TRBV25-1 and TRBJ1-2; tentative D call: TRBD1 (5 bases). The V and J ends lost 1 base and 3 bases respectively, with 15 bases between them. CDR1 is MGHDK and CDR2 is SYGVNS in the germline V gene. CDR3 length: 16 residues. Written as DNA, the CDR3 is TGTGCCAGCAGTGAATTGCGGGGACGGGAGGACTATGGCTACACCTTC. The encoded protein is CASSELRGREDYGYTF.

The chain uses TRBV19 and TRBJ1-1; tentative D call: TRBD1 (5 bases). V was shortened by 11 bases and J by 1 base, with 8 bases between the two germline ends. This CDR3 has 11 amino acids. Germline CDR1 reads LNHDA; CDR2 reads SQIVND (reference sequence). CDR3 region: CASGQNTEAFF. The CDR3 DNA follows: TGTGCCTCAGGGCAGAACACTGAAGCTTTCTTT.

In DNA form, the CDR3 reads TGTGCCAGCAGCCAAGGACTAGCTCGGGGCCAAGAGACCCAGTACTTC. Its translation is CASSQGLARGQETQYF. The chain employs TRBV7-2 and TRBJ2-5; 8 nucleotides align to TRBD2. Germline V lookup: CDR1 SGHTA, CDR2 FQGNSA. The CDR3 consists of 16 residues. Trimming cost V 5 bases and J 1 base; bases outside gene matches: 9.

This CDR3 reads CASKPGLNSPLHF. The DNA of the CDR3 is TGTGCCAGCAAACCGGGACTTAATTCACCCCTCCACTTT. This chain uses TRBV2 with TRBJ1-6, with D perhaps TRBD1 (5 bases). Trimming pared 7 bases from V and 6 bases from J, leaving 10 bases between. CDR3 size: 13 residues. The V gene's germline CDR1 is SNHLY and CDR2 FYNNEI.

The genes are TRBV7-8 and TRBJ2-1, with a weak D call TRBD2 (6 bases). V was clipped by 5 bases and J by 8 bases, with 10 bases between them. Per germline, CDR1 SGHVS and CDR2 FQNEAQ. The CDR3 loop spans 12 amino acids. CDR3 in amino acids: CASSTTGDEQFF. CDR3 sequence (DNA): TGTGCCAGCAGCACAACGGGGGATGAGCAGTTCTTC.

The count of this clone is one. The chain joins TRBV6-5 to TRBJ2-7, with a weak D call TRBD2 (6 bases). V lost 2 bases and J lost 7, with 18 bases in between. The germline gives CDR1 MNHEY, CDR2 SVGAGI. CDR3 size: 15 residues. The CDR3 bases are TGTGCCAGCAGTTACGGGTCTGGGGGGACTGGAGAGCAGTACTTC. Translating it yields CASSYGSGGTGEQYF.

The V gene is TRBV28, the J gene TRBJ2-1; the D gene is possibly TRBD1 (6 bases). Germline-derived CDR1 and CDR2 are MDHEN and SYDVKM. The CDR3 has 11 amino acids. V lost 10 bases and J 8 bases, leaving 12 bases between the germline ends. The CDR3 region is CAIQQGYEQFF. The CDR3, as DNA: TGTGCCATCCAACAGGGATATGAGCAGTTCTTC.

The CDR3 spells CAWSGSRGNSPLHF. CDR3 nucleotides: TGTGCCTGGAGTGGGTCGAGAGGCAATTCACCCCTCCACTTT. The chain uses TRBV30 and TRBJ1-6; no clear D. Germline lookup yields CDR1 GTSNPN and CDR2 SVGIG (reference sequence). The germline V and J ends were trimmed by 1 base and 7 bases, with 11 bases remaining between them. The CDR3 length is 14 residues.

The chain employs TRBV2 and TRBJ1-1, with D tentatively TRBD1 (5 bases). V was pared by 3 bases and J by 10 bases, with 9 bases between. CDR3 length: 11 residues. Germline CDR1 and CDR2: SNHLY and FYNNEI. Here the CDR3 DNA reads TGTGCCAGCAGTGATGGGGGAGGAGCTTTCTTT. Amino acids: CASSDGGGAFF.

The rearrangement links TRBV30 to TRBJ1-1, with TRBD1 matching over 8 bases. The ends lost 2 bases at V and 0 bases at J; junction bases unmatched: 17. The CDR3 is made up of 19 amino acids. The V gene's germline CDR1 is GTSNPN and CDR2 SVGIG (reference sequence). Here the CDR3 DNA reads TGTGCCTGGAGTTCCTACGGCGGGACAGGACGTTTCATGAACACTGAAGCTTTCTTT. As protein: CAWSSYGGTGRFMNTEAFF.

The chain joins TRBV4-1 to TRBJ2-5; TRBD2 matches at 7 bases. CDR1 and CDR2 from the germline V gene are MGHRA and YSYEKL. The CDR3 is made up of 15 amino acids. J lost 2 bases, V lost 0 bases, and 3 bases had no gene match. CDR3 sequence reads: CASSQDRTRQETQYF. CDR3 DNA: TGCGCCAGCAGCCAAGATCGGACTAGACAAGAGACCCAGTACTTC.

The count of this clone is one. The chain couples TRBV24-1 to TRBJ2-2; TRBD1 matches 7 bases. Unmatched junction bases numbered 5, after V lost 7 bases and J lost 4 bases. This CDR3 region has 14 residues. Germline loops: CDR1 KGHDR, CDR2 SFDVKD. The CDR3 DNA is TGTGCCACCAGGGAGACAGGGACCACCGGGGAGCTGTTTTTT. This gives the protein CATRETGTTGELFF.

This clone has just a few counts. The CDR3 DNA reads as TGTGCCAGCAGGGATGAGGGGGGGGAAGGGGACACAGATACGCAGTATTTT. Translation gives CASRDEGGEGDTDTQYF. The chain couples TRBV14 to TRBJ2-3; weak D call: TRBD2 (7 bases). The CDR3 is 17 amino acids. Trimming removed 6 bases from V and 2 bases from J, with 21 bases in between. In germline, CDR1 is SGHDN, CDR2 FVKESK.

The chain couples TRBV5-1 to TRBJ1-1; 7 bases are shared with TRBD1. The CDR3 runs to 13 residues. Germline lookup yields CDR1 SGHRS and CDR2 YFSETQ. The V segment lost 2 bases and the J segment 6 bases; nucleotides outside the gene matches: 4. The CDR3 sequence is CASSLRDSSEAFF. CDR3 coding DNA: TGCGCCAGCAGCTTAAGGGACAGCTCTGAAGCTTTCTTT.

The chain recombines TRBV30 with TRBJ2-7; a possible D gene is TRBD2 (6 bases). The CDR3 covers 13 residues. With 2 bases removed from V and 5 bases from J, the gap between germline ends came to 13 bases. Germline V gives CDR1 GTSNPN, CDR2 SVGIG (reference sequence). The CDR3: CAWSPAGWHEQYF. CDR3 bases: TGTGCCTGGAGTCCAGCGGGCTGGCACGAGCAGTACTTC.

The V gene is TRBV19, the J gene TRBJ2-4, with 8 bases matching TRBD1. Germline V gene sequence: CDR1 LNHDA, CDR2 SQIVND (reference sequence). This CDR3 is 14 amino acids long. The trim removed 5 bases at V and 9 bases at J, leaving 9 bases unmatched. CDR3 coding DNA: TGTGCCAGTAGTTCCCCGGGACAGGTCCTCATTCAGTACTTC. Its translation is CASSSPGQVLIQYF.

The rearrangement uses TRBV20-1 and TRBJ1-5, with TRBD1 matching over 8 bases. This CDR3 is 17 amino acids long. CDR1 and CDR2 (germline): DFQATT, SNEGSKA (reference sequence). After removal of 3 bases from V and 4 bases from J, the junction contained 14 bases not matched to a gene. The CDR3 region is CSASRSRGLFRNQPQHF. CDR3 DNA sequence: TGCAGTGCTAGTAGGTCCAGGGGGCTTTTTCGGAATCAGCCCCAGCATTTT.

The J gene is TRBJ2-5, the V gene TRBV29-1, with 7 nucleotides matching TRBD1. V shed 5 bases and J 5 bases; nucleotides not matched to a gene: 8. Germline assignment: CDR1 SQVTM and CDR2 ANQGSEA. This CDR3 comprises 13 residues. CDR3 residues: CSVRSTGAETQYF. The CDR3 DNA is TGCAGCGTTCGAAGCACAGGGGCGGAGACCCAGTACTTC.

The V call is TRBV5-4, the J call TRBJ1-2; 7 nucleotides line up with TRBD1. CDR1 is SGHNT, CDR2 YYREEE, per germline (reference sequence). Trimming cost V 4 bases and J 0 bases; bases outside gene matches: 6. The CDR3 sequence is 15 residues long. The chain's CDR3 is CASSALQGTNYGYTF. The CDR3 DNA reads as TGTGCCAGCAGCGCCTTACAGGGGACTAACTATGGCTACACCTTC.

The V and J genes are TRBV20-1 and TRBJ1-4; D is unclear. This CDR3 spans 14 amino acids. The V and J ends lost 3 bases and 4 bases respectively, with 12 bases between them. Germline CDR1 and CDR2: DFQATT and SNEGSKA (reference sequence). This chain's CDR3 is CSASPLTVNEKLFF. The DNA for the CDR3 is TGCAGTGCTAGTCCTCTGACTGTTAATGAAAAACTGTTTTTT.

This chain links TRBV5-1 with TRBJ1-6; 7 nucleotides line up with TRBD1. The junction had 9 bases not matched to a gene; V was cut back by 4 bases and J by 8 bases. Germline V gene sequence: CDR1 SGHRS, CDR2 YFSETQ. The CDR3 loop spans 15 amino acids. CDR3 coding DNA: TGCGCCAGCAGCCACGCAAGGGGGCGCGATTCACCCCTCCACTTT. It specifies CASSHARGRDSPLHF.

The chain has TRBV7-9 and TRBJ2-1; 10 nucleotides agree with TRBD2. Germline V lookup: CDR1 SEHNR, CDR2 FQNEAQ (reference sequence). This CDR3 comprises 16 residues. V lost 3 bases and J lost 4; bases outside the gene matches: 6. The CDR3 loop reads CASSLATSGVYNEQFF. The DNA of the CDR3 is TGTGCCAGCAGCTTGGCTACTAGCGGGGTTTACAATGAGCAGTTCTTC.

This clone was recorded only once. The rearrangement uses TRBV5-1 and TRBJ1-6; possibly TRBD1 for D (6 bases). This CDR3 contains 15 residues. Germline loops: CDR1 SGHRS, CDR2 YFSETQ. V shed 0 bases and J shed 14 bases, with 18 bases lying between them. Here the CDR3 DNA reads TGCGCCAGCAGCTTGGACGATACAGGGAGGGTAACCCTCCACTTT. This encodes CASSLDDTGRVTLHF. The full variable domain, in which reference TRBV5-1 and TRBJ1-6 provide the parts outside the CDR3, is KAGVTQTPRYLIKTRGQQVTLSCSPISGHRSVSWYQQTPGQGLQFLFEYFSETQRNKGNFPGRFSGRQFSNSRSEMNVSTLELGDSALYLCASSLDDTGRVTLHFGNGTRLTVT.

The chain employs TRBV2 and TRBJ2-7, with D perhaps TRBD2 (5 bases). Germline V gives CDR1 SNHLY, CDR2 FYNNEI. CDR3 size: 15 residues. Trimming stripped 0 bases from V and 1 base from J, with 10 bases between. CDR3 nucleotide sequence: TGTGCCAGCAGTGAAGCGACGGGATTTTCCTACGAGCAGTACTTC. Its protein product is CASSEATGFSYEQYF.

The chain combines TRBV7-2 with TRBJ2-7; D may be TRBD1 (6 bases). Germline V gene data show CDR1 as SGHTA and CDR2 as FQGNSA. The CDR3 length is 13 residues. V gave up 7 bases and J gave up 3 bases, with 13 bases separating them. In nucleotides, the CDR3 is TGTGCCAGCACCTTGGACAGAAACTACGAGCAGTACTTC. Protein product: CASTLDRNYEQYF.

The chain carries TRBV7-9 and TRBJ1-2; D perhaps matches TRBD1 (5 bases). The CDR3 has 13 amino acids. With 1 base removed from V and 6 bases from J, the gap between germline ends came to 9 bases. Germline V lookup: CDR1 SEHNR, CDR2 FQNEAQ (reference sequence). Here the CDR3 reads CASSLGGGDGYTF. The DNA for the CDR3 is TGTGCCAGCAGCTTAGGGGGAGGGGATGGCTACACCTTC.